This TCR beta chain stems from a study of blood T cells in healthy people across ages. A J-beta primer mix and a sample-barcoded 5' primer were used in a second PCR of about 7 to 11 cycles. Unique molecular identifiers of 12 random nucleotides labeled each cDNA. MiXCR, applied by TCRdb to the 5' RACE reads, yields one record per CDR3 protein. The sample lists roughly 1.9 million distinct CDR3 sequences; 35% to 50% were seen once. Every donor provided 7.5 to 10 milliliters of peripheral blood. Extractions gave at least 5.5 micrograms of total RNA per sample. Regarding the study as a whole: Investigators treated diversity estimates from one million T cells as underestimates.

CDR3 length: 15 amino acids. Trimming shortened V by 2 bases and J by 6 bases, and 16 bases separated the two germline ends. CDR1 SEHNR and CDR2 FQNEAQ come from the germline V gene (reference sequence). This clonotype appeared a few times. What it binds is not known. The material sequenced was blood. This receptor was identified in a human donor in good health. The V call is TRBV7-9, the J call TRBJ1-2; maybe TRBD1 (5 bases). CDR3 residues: CASSLRFQGEDGYTF. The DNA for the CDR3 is TGTGCCAGCAGCTTACGGTTTCAGGGAGAGGATGGCTACACCTTC.